This T cell receptor (beta chain) emerged from a study of blood T cell repertoires in COVID-19. Study background: Acute and convalescent COVID-19 samples came from the United States, Italy and Spain. Nucleic acid was either cDNA or gDNA, and it came from T cells, B-cell-depleted T cells, or PBMCs.

In the source study's methods: Amplification with reference gene primers provided the estimates of nucleated cell counts. Only in-frame clones appear in the TCRdb table, and some are missing; sequencing was by immunoSEQ multiplex PCR. V and J calls and clone size come straight from that table; D and trimming were deduced from the DNA. The sample records some 310,000 clones, around 90% being singletons. Germline CDR1 is MDHEN and CDR2 is SYDVKM. This CDR3 spans 16 amino acids. V dropped 4 bases and J dropped 5 bases, with 17 bases sitting between them. A Seattle source enrolled patients during active infection and followed them longitudinally.

The sequence was collected from a woman between 40 and 50 years old with COVID-19, enrolled during active disease. V usage is TRBV28 and J usage is TRBJ2-2, with D perhaps matching TRBD1 (6 bases). Sequenced sample: peripheral blood. CDR3 in amino acids: CASSSPEAGDTGELFF. CDR3 DNA sequence: TGTGCCAGCAGTTCTCCGGAGGCAGGGGATACCGGGGAGCTGTTTTTT.